This T cell receptor beta chain originates from a study of T cell clonality in common variable immunodeficiency. This clone was counted many times. Its antigen is not identified. The read falls 3 residues short of the CDR3 end, and the missing part is taken from the germline J gene. The CDR3 runs 14 residues. V shed 8 bases and J 4 bases; nucleotides not matched to a gene: 11. Germline assignment: CDR1 DFQATT and CDR2 SNEGSKA (reference sequence). Using immunoSEQ multiplex PCR, the repertoire was profiled, and TCRdb retains in-frame clones only, with some absent. This table holds about 28,000 clones with no singletons; the top ten claim roughly 27%. Study-wide results and caveats: Reportedly, TCR beta sequences from common variable immunodeficiency showed fewer deletions and N-nucleotide insertions.

Sequencing was carried out using peripheral blood mononuclear cells. The chain has TRBV20-1 and TRBJ1-5; 7 positions agree with TRBD1. The sequence came from a human donor with common variable immunodeficiency. The CDR3 spells CSTLAGGLNQPQHF. The covered CDR3 bases are TGCAGTACCCTGGCAGGGGGTCTTAATCAGCCC.